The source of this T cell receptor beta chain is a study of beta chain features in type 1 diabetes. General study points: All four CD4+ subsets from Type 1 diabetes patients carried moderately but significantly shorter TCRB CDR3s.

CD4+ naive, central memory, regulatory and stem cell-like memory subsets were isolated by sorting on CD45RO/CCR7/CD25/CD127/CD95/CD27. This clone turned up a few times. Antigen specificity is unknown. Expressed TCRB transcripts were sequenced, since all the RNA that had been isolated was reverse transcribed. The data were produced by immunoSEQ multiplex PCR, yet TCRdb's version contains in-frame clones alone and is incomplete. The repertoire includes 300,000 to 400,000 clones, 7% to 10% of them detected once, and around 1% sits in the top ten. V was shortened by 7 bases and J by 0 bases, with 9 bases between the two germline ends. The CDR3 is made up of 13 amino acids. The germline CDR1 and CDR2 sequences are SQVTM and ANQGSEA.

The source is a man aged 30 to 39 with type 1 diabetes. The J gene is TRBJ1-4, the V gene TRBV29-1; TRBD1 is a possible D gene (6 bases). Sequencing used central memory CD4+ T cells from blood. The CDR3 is CSGQDATNEKLFF. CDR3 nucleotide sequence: TGCAGCGGACAGGATGCAACTAATGAAAAACTGTTTTTT.